This entry concerns a single T cell receptor beta chain. Its antigen is currently unknown. This sample is drawn from a study of cytomegalovirus exposure and HLA in healthy donors. About the research overall: Genetic ancestry analysis placed around four fifths of the 400 or so donors that were genotyped in the Caucasian-associated cluster. Overall study results and limits: In vitro checks showed that a few CMV-associated chains really do target CMV antigens. An ancestry cluster, one associated with Asian ancestry, reportedly showed fewer N-insertions than the 666-donor mean in a later analysis.

Primers included in the PCR were 60 Vbeta and 13 Jbeta primers. Data came from immunoSEQ multiplex PCR; TCRdb stores just in-frame clones and leaves some out. The data contain approximately 150,000 clones, roughly two thirds of them singletons. The CDR3 contains 13 residues. V trimming: 4 bases; J trimming: 4 bases; junction bases outside the gene matches: 3. The germline gives CDR1 MNHEY, CDR2 SVGAGI. V gene TRBV6-5 combines with J gene TRBJ1-2; 7 positions match TRBD1. The sequence was collected from a woman in her thirties or forties in good health and CMV-seropositive. Sequenced sample: PBMCs. CDR3 sequence reads: CASSSTGLYGYTF. DNA for the CDR3: TGTGCCAGCAGTTCGACAGGGCTCTATGGCTACACCTTC.